This is a list of T cell receptor beta chains from one sample in a study of CD8+ T cells in alopecia areata. Sequencing was performed with immunoSEQ multiplex PCR; in TCRdb, only in-frame clones are kept and a portion is missing. Here the sample spans about 120,000 clones, around 56% being singletons. Here the sequenced sample was CD4+ T cells sorted from blood, taken at week 4, from a patient treated with tofacitinib. All receptors come from a human donor with alopecia areata. Both conserved end residues are part of each CDR3. A D gene is named only where the DNA matches it firmly. Size tells how often a clone was seen (once, few, many) or the class of an expanded clone, and some rows leave it out.

TGCAGCGTTGCGGGGAATAATGGCTACACCTTC	CSVAGNNGYTF	TRBV29-1	11	.	.	TRBJ1-2
TGCGCCAGCAGCACCAGCGGGAACACCGGAGAGCTGTTTTTT	CASSTSGNTGELFF	TRBV5-1	14	.	TRBD2	TRBJ2-2
TGTGCCAGTGCCTCCGGGGGGCGGGAACGGAACAATGAGCAGTTCTTC	CASASGGRERNNEQFF	TRBV19	16	.	.	TRBJ2-1
TGCGCCAGCAGCCTGGACTACGAGCAGTACTTC	CASSLDYEQYF	TRBV5-1	11	.	.	TRBJ2-7
TGTGCCAGCTCACCGGACAGGGTGAACACTGAAGCTTTCTTT	CASSPDRVNTEAFF	TRBV18	14	.	TRBD1	TRBJ1-1
TGTGCCAGCAGCGTCTCCCGGGGCGAGCAGTACTTC	CASSVSRGEQYF	TRBV9	12	once	.	TRBJ2-7
TGCGCCAGCAGCCGGGACACCCAAGAGACCCAGTACTTC	CASSRDTQETQYF	TRBV5-1	13	.	.	TRBJ2-5
TGTGCCAGCAGCTTAGGGGACGCCGTACGACATGGCTACACCTTC	CASSLGDAVRHGYTF	TRBV7-9	15	many	.	TRBJ1-2
TGTGCCATCAGTGAAGGGCTGAGCAATGAGCAGTTCTTC	CAISEGLSNEQFF	TRBV10-3	13	few	.	TRBJ2-1
TGTGCCTGGAGCGGTTCCTACGAGCAGTACTTC	CAWSGSYEQYF	TRBV30	11	.	.	TRBJ2-7
TGTGCCAGCTCACTCTCAACAGCAAACTATGGCTACACCTTC	CASSLSTANYGYTF	TRBV18	14	.	.	TRBJ1-2
TGCAGCGCCCACCTACCTACTACGCCGGGACAGACGAACACCGGGGAGCTGTTTTTT	CSAHLPTTPGQTNTGELFF	TRBV29-1	19	few	TRBD1	TRBJ2-2
TGCGCCAGCAGCCAAGATCCCCCCGTGGGAGCCAAAAACATTCAGTACTTC	CASSQDPPVGAKNIQYF	TRBV4-1	17	.	.	TRBJ2-4
TGTGCCAGCAGCGTAGGACAGGCGGTGGAGTACGAGCAGTACTTC	CASSVGQAVEYEQYF	TRBV9	15	.	.	TRBJ2-7
TGCAGTGCTAGAGCCGGGAATAGGGAGTTCTTC	CSARAGNREFF	TRBV20-1	11	.	.	TRBJ2-1
TGCAGCGTTGAGCACAGGGTAAGGGTGTTCACTGAAGCTTTCTTT	CSVEHRVRVFTEAFF	TRBV29-1	15	once	.	TRBJ1-1
TGCAGCGTTCCAAGACAGGGAAGAGGGAATCAGCCCCAGCATTTT	CSVPRQGRGNQPQHF	TRBV29-1	15	.	TRBD1	TRBJ1-5
TGTGCCAGCTCGAACGGGAATGAAAAACTGTTTTTT	CASSNGNEKLFF	TRBV18	12	.	.	TRBJ1-4
TGTGCCTGGAGTGTACAGGCGGGAGCAGATACGCAGTATTTT	CAWSVQAGADTQYF	TRBV30	14	.	TRBD2	TRBJ2-3
TGTGCCTGGAGTTGGGGGGAGGAGGAAGCTTTCTTT	CAWSWGEEEAFF	TRBV30	12	.	.	TRBJ1-1